This TCR beta chain originates from a study of naive and memory T cell subsets. Study-level points and caveats: In naive cells, over 85% of TCR sequences were seen only once. A few larger clonotypes appeared in naive repertoires, especially CD8, possibly memory cells re-expressing CD45RA. Gini index rose across naive, CM, EM and EMRA in CD4 and CD8.

Two oligonucleotides, mixed equimolar, formed the beta constant-region primer covering TRBC1 and TRBC2. Four rounds of PCR amplified the ligated cDNA using nested alpha and beta constant-region primers plus SP2. TCRdb re-derived calls from the UMI-ligation and nested PCR reads in MiXCR, one entry per CDR3 protein. The sample shows 150,000 or so distinct CDR3 sequences, 22% of them seen only once. In this sample, this clonotype turned up a few times. Its matching antigen is unknown. This TCR derives from a human donor in good health. The sequenced sample consisted of naive CD4+ T cells from blood.

The CDR3 region has the DNA TGTGCCAGCAGCTCCGGGACATACGGAGAGACCCAGTACTTC. Translating gives CASSSGTYGETQYF. The V call is TRBV12-3 or TRBV12-4, the J call TRBJ2-5; D possibly corresponds to TRBD1 (6 bases). The ends were cut back, 6 bases at V and 4 bases at J, with 15 bases in the middle. The CDR3 sequence is 14 residues long.